The subject of this entry is one T cell receptor (beta chain). The antigen is unknown. This entry is derived from a study of tumor and adjacent non-tumor tissue in lung cancer. General study results and limits: Tumor tissue had significantly higher TCR diversity than normal lung. Patients with more diverse tumor TCRs had worse survival.

A modified ARM-PCR protocol with three rounds of nested PCR amplified TCRbeta. TCRdb itself ran the multiplex PCR reads through MiXCR, one entry per CDR3 protein. This table has tens of thousands of distinct CDR3 sequences, 76% appearing once. The CDR3 is 15 residues long. Per germline, CDR1 MNHNS and CDR2 SASEGT. V lost 1 base and J 9 bases, leaving 13 bases between the germline ends. The template was RNA from unsorted bulk tissue. More than 3 cm separated this lung sample from the edge of the tumor. What was sequenced was distant non-tumor lung tissue. V is TRBV6-1 and J is TRBJ1-6, with a weak D call TRBD1 (5 bases). This TCR came from an older man with non-small cell lung cancer. DNA of the CDR3: TGTGCCAGCAGTGAAGGAGGGGTTAATAGTTCACCCCTCCACTTT. Translation: CASSEGGVNSSPLHF.